This T cell receptor beta chain was profiled in a study of CD8+CD57+ T cells in acquired aplastic anemia. As for the study in general: Sorting CD4+ and CD8+ cells gave DNA averaging roughly 3.2 ug. Study-wide results and caveats: Between the patient and control groups, CD8+ Simpson's diversity did not differ significantly. The number of CD8+ CDR3 sequences shared by patients and controls was about 27.

The TCR beta profiling, which covered VDJ combination and CDR3 sequence, was carried out using genomic DNA as the template. TCRdb redid the calling of the reads with MiXCR, one entry per CDR3 protein. The sample contains 190,000 or so distinct CDR3 sequences, about half of which appear only once. This clonotype was seen many times. Antigen specificity is unknown. The authors sequenced patients whose flow cytometry had shown CD8+CD57+ cell expansion. Source material: sorted CD4+, CD8+, or CD8+CD57+ T cells (not recorded which) from PBMCs. The receptor was derived from a human donor with aplastic anemia.

CDR3 in amino acids: CASSQGEGPYEQYF. In DNA form, the CDR3 reads TGTGCCAGCAGCCAAGGTGAAGGTCCCTACGAGCAGTACTTC. This sequence joins TRBV3-1 and TRBJ2-7; D gene ambiguous. The V gene's germline CDR1 is LGHDT and CDR2 YNNKEL (reference sequence). Trimming took 1 base from V and 2 from J, leaving 9 bases between them. The CDR3 length is 14 residues.